One sample yielded the 32 T cell receptor beta chains listed below, sequenced in a study of cytomegalovirus exposure and HLA in healthy donors. Clones were sequenced by immunoSEQ multiplex PCR, and TCRdb holds only the in-frame ones, with some missing. The table includes approximately 99,000 clones, under 85% detected once. The sequencing input was PBMCs. The receptors come from a woman aged 18-35 years in good health and CMV-seronegative.

The chain carries TRBV6-5 and TRBJ1-1; D uncertain. CDR1 and CDR2 from the germline V gene are MNHEY and SVGAGI. The CDR3 sequence is 14 residues long. The ends were cut back, 6 bases at V and 6 bases at J, with 17 bases in the middle. CDR3 protein: CASSFDGGGAEAFF. DNA of the CDR3: TGTGCCAGCAGCTTCGACGGTGGCGGGGCTGAAGCTTTCTTT.

This chain links TRBV18 with TRBJ1-1; perhaps TRBD1 as D (5 bases). Germline lookup yields CDR1 KGHSH and CDR2 LQKENI. The CDR3 totals 13 residues. The V and J ends lost 5 bases and 6 bases respectively, with 13 bases between them. The CDR3 DNA sequence: TGTGCCAGCTCATTCAGGGAAGGGGCTGAAGCTTTCTTT. This sequence encodes CASSFREGAEAFF.

This clone appeared a single time. The chain recombines TRBV18 with TRBJ1-5, with D unresolved. Germline-derived CDR1 and CDR2 are KGHSH and LQKENI. Trimming left V 3 bases short and J 0 bases short, with 9 bases between. The CDR3 extends over 15 amino acids. The CDR3 DNA reads as TGTGCCAGCTCACCGGACGGGAATAGCAATCAGCCCCAGCATTTT. This encodes CASSPDGNSNQPQHF.

This clone was detected once. The J gene is TRBJ2-2, the V gene TRBV30, with a possible D match to TRBD1 (6 bases). Germline loops: CDR1 GTSNPN, CDR2 SVGIG (reference sequence). The CDR3 contains 19 residues. V lost 0 bases, J lost 0 bases, and 20 bases lay in between. As DNA, the CDR3 is TGTGCCTGGAGTGTATTCGGAACGTACGGGACACCGAACACCGGGGAGCTGTTTTTT. Translating it yields CAWSVFGTYGTPNTGELFF.

Concerning this clone: In the same sample, other DNA sequences code for this CDR3. This sequence joins TRBV5-4 and TRBJ2-7; maybe TRBD1 (6 bases). V was cut by 2 bases and J by 1 base, with 7 bases left in between. Germline lookup yields CDR1 SGHNT and CDR2 YYREEE (reference sequence). CDR3 length equals 13 residues. The DNA of the CDR3 is TGTGCCAGCAGCTTCGGACAGTCCTACGAGCAGTACTTC. This gives the protein CASSFGQSYEQYF.

This chain joins TRBV6-6 and TRBJ2-7, with 7 bases matching TRBD1. The germline V gene encodes CDR1 MNHNY and CDR2 SVGAGI (reference sequence). The CDR3 totals 14 residues. Unmatched junction bases numbered 1, after V lost 2 bases and J lost 0 bases. CDR3 protein: CASSYGDSSYEQYF. In DNA form, the CDR3 reads TGTGCCAGCAGTTACGGGGACAGCTCCTACGAGCAGTACTTC.

This clone occurred once. This rearrangement joins TRBV6-5 to TRBJ2-6; tentative D call: TRBD2 (5 bases). Germline CDR1 reads MNHEY; CDR2 reads SVGAGI. V was clipped by 10 bases and J by 2 bases, with 15 bases between them. The CDR3 length is 15 residues. Here the CDR3 reads CATSSPGTGANVLTF. Written as DNA, the CDR3 is TGTGCCACCTCCTCACCGGGAACTGGGGCCAACGTCCTGACTTTC.

The genes are TRBV30 and TRBJ2-2, with a possible D match to TRBD2 (5 bases). This CDR3 is built from 14 residues. Germline V lookup: CDR1 GTSNPN, CDR2 SVGIG (reference sequence). Trimming shortened V by 2 bases and J by 8 bases, and 15 bases separated the two germline ends. The CDR3, as DNA: TGTGCCTGGAGTTTCGGCCCTAGAGGGGGGGAGCTGTTTTTT. It yields the protein CAWSFGPRGGELFF.

The V call is TRBV2, the J call TRBJ2-1; D may be TRBD2 (6 bases). The germline V gene has CDR1 SNHLY and CDR2 FYNNEI. V lost 8 bases and J lost 2, with 13 bases in between. This CDR3 spans 14 amino acids. The CDR3 nucleotides read TGTGCCAGCCCGCCGAGGACTACCTACAATGAGCAGTTCTTC. Protein sequence: CASPPRTTYNEQFF.

The V gene is TRBV6-4, the J gene TRBJ1-6; perhaps TRBD1 as D (5 bases). The germline V gene encodes CDR1 MRHNA and CDR2 SNTAGT. There are 13 residues in the CDR3. The V gene lost 3 bases and the J gene lost 10 bases, with 10 bases spanning the gap. The CDR3 region is CASSEQGGSPLHF. The CDR3 DNA reads as TGTGCCAGCAGTGAGCAGGGCGGCTCACCCCTCCACTTT.

The chain has TRBV27 and TRBJ1-3; D might be TRBD1 (6 bases). The CDR3 sequence is 15 residues long. In germline, CDR1 is MNHEY, CDR2 SMNVEV (reference sequence). The V end lost 6 bases, the J end lost 4 bases, and 16 bases lay between the germline ends. CDR3 coding DNA: TGTGCCAGCAGCCTCAGGGGCTCCCCAGGAAACACCATATATTTT. It is translated as CASSLRGSPGNTIYF.

This clone was seen a few times. The gene calls are TRBV7-6 and TRBJ2-7; the D gene is possibly TRBD1 (5 bases). This CDR3 contains 13 residues. Trimming stripped 4 bases from V and 1 base from J, with 8 bases between. CDR1 and CDR2 (germline): SGHVS, FNYEAQ. CDR3 region: CASSSQESYEQYF. CDR3 sequence (DNA): TGTGCCAGCAGCTCACAGGAGTCCTACGAGCAGTACTTC.

CDR3 nucleotides: TGTGCCAGCAGCGCAGACACCTCCTACAATGAGCAGTTCTTC. Translating gives CASSADTSYNEQFF. J is TRBJ2-1 and V is TRBV9; D ambiguous. V lost 3 bases to trimming and J lost 0 bases, with 7 bases between them. CDR3 length: 14 residues. The germline gives CDR1 SGDLS, CDR2 YYNGEE.

The V gene is TRBV7-6, the J gene TRBJ2-1; possibly TRBD2 for D (6 bases). The germline CDR1 and CDR2 sequences are SGHVS and FNYEAQ. Trimming cost V 5 bases and J 2 bases, with 10 bases left between them. This CDR3 spans 14 amino acids. Here the CDR3 DNA reads TGTGCCAGCAGCCCCCCGGGGGCCTACAATGAGCAGTTCTTC. This gives the protein CASSPPGAYNEQFF. Drawing the rest from reference TRBV7-6 and TRBJ2-1, the complete variable domain is GAGVSQSPRYKVTKRGQDVALRCDPISGHVSLYWYRQALGQGPEFLTYFNYEAQQDKSGLPNDRFSAERPEGSISTLTIQRTEQRDSAMYRCASSPPGAYNEQFFGPGTRLTVL.

This clone was recorded only once. The chain carries TRBV2 and TRBJ1-1; 12 bases map to TRBD1. This CDR3 spans 14 amino acids. V dropped 6 bases and J dropped 3; count of bases not matched to a gene: 2. The V gene's germline CDR1 is SNHLY and CDR2 FYNNEI. CDR3 nucleotide sequence: TGTGCCAGCAGGGGACAGGGGGCCCACACTGAAGCTTTCTTT. It yields the protein CASRGQGAHTEAFF. The full variable domain, its missing parts supplied by reference TRBV2 and TRBJ1-1, is EPEVTQTPSHQVTQMGQEVILRCVPISNHLYFYWYRQILGQKVEFLVSFYNNEISEKSEIFDDQFSVERPDGSNFTLKIRSTKLEDSAMYFCASRGQGAHTEAFFGQGTRLTVV.

The J gene is TRBJ1-1, the V gene TRBV6-4, with 8 bases identical to TRBD1. The ends lost 0 bases at V and 5 bases at J; junction bases unmatched: 5. Germline CDR1 is MRHNA and CDR2 is SNTAGT. This CDR3 is 15 amino acids long. In DNA, the CDR3 is TGTGCCAGCAGTGACTCTAGGACAGGGTGGACTGAAGCTTTCTTT. Its translation is CASSDSRTGWTEAFF.

The rearrangement joins TRBV6-1 to TRBJ2-5; D gene unclear. CDR1 is MNHNS and CDR2 is SASEGT in the germline V gene. The CDR3 spans 13 residues. V lost 4 bases, J lost 5 bases, and 11 bases lay in between. The CDR3 region has the DNA TGTGCCAGCAGTGTCCCCTTTCGGGAGACCCAGTACTTC. This encodes CASSVPFRETQYF.

Points on this clone: One end of the junction does not line up with germline, which may come from a read error. The chain links TRBV7-9 to TRBJ1-2, with TRBD1 matching 7 bases. Per germline, CDR1 SEHNR and CDR2 FQNEAQ (reference sequence). This CDR3 has 15 residues. For the CDR3, the DNA is TGTGCCAGCAGCCTAGCGGTCGGGGACAGATATGGCTACACCTTC. It codes for CASSLAVGDRYGYTF. The full variable domain, its missing parts supplied by reference TRBV7-9 and TRBJ1-2, is DTGVSQNPRHKITKRGQNVTFRCDPISEHNRLYWYRQTLGQGPEFLTYFQNEAQLEKSRLLSDRFSAERPKGSFSTLEIQRTEQGDSAMYLCASSLAVGDRYGYTFGSGTRLTVV.

The V gene is TRBV4-1, the J gene TRBJ2-1; TRBD2 agrees at 7 bases. In germline, CDR1 is MGHRA, CDR2 YSYEKL. The CDR3 totals 16 residues. V was clipped by 1 base and J by 0 bases; unmatched bases: 3. The chain's CDR3 is CASSQGTGGSYNEQFF. In nucleotides, the CDR3 is TGCGCCAGCAGCCAAGGGACGGGGGGCTCCTACAATGAGCAGTTCTTC.

The genes are TRBV6-1 and TRBJ2-3; 14 bases line up with TRBD2. The CDR3 runs to 15 residues. Trimming took 4 bases from V and 4 from J; bases not matched to a gene: 1. From germline, CDR1 is MNHNS and CDR2 SASEGT. The CDR3 coding sequence is TGTGCCAGCAGTGGGACTAGCGGGGGGCCAGATACGCAGTATTTT. Its translation: CASSGTSGGPDTQYF.

The rearrangement links TRBV2 to TRBJ1-1; 11 bases fit TRBD1. The CDR3 spans 16 residues. V lost 5 bases to trimming and J lost 3 bases; unmatched junction nucleotides: 8. Per the germline V gene, CDR1 is SNHLY and CDR2 is FYNNEI. CDR3 loop: CASSLTGTGGDTEAFF. CDR3 nucleotide sequence: TGTGCCAGCAGTCTTACCGGGACAGGGGGGGACACTGAAGCTTTCTTT.

J is TRBJ1-5 and V is TRBV6-5, with a possible D match to TRBD1 (6 bases). Germline V lookup: CDR1 MNHEY, CDR2 SVGAGI. The V end was cut by 5 bases, the J end by 3 bases, with 8 bases between. This CDR3 has 13 residues. The CDR3, as DNA: TGTGCCAGCAGTACAGGGTTCAATCAGCCCCAGCATTTT. Translation gives CASSTGFNQPQHF.

The CDR3 protein is CASGGGIDYNEQFF. CDR3 nucleotide sequence: TGTGCCAGCGGCGGGGGGATTGACTACAATGAGCAGTTCTTC. The chain employs TRBV6-4 and TRBJ2-1; the match to TRBD2 covers 8 bases. The ends lost 8 bases at V and 3 bases at J; junction bases unmatched: 6. The CDR3 has 14 amino acids. CDR1 MRHNA and CDR2 SNTAGT come from the germline V gene.

This chain connects TRBV2 to TRBJ2-3; 11 bases are shared with TRBD2. The CDR3 extends over 14 amino acids. V shed 10 bases and J 3 bases; nucleotides not matched to a gene: 6. Germline V gives CDR1 SNHLY, CDR2 FYNNEI. The DNA for the CDR3 is TGTGCCACTTTCGCTAGCGGGGGGACAGATACGCAGTATTTT. Protein product: CATFASGGTDTQYF.

This rearrangement joins TRBV11-2 to TRBJ1-1, with 8 bases that match TRBD1. After removal of 1 base from V and 4 bases from J, the junction contained 5 bases not matched to a gene. Germline CDR1 is SGHAT and CDR2 is FQNNGV. This CDR3 spans 15 amino acids. DNA of the CDR3: TGTGCCAGCAGCTTAGCTCGACAGGGGCTCACTGAAGCTTTCTTT. Its translation: CASSLARQGLTEAFF.

This clone appeared a single time. J is TRBJ2-7 and V is TRBV5-1; 7 bases are shared with TRBD2. The CDR3 totals 13 residues. Germline V lookup: CDR1 SGHRS, CDR2 YFSETQ. J gave up 3 bases and V 0 bases, and 0 bases lay outside the gene matches. The chain's CDR3 is CASSLGEGYEQYF. The DNA of the CDR3 is TGCGCCAGCAGCTTGGGGGAGGGCTACGAGCAGTACTTC.

This clone was seen a single time. V gene TRBV27 combines with J gene TRBJ2-3, with 9 nucleotides matching TRBD1. Germline CDR1 reads MNHEY; CDR2 reads SMNVEV (reference sequence). The CDR3 extends over 17 amino acids. Trimming removed 3 bases from V and 5 bases from J; junction bases left unmatched: 12. The CDR3 coding sequence is TGTGCCAGCAGTTTCAGACAGGGGGGGGCTCCGGGAGATACGCAGTATTTT. This gives the protein CASSFRQGGAPGDTQYF.

The chain employs TRBV9 and TRBJ1-3; D ambiguous. This CDR3 has 13 amino acids. Per the germline V gene, CDR1 is SGDLS and CDR2 is YYNGEE. V dropped 3 bases and J dropped 3 bases, with 7 bases sitting between them. The CDR3 DNA reads as TGTGCCAGCAGCGCCACTAATGGAAACACCATATATTTT. Its translation: CASSATNGNTIYF.

This clone was seen a handful of times. The gene calls are TRBV13 and TRBJ1-1; D is ambiguous. The V gene lost 3 bases and the J gene lost 3 bases, with 11 bases spanning the gap. This CDR3 is 14 amino acids long. Germline V gene sequence: CDR1 PRHDT, CDR2 FYEKMQ (reference sequence). The CDR3 DNA follows: TGTGCCAGCAGCTTGCGGCAGTTCTACACTGAAGCTTTCTTT. It codes for CASSLRQFYTEAFF.

In its sample, this clone was seen once. V usage is TRBV5-6 and J usage is TRBJ2-1; tentative D call: TRBD2 (5 bases). CDR1 SGHDT and CDR2 YYEEEE come from the germline V gene. This CDR3 comprises 15 residues. The V end was cut by 5 bases, the J end by 0 bases, with 12 bases between. The CDR3 loop is CASSERFSSYNEQFF. The CDR3 nucleotides read TGTGCCAGCAGTGAGCGGTTTAGCTCCTACAATGAGCAGTTCTTC.

This chain joins TRBV10-3 and TRBJ2-2; D unresolved. Trimming cost V 2 bases and J 1 base, with 14 bases left between them. This CDR3 region has 17 residues. CDR1 and CDR2 (germline): ENHRY, SYGVKD. The CDR3 DNA sequence: TGTGCCATCAGTGAGCCCCAGGTGCCCTTGAACACCGGGGAGCTGTTTTTT. Residues: CAISEPQVPLNTGELFF.

The rearrangement uses TRBV20-1 and TRBJ2-5, with D perhaps matching TRBD2 (6 bases). The V and J ends lost 5 bases and 7 bases respectively, with 11 bases between them. The CDR3 has 11 amino acids. The germline V gene encodes CDR1 DFQATT and CDR2 SNEGSKA (reference sequence). The DNA for the CDR3 is TGCAGTGCTCGGGACTCCCCGACCCAGTACTTC. Residues: CSARDSPTQYF.